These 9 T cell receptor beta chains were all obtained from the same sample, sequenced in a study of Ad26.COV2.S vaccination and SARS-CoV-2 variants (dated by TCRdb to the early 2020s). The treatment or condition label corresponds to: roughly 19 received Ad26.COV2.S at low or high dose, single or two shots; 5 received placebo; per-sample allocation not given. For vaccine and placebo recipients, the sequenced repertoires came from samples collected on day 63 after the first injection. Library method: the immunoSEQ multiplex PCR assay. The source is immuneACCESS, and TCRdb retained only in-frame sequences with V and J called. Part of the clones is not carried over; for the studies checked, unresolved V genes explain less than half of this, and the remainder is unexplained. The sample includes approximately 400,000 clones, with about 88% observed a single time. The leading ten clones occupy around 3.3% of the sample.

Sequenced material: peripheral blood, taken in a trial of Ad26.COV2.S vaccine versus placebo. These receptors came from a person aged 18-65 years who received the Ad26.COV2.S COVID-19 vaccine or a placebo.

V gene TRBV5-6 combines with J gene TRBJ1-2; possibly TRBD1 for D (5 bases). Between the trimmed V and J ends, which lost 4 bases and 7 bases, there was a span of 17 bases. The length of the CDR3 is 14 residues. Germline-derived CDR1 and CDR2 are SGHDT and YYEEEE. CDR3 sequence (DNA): TGTGCCAGCAGCCCCGCGGGGGTTGTTTTTGGCTACACCTTC. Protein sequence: CASSPAGVVFGYTF.

The CDR3 region has the DNA TGTGCCAGCAGACTCACCGGGACGGGCTCCTACGAGCAGTACTTC. Its protein product is CASRLTGTGSYEQYF. This chain connects TRBV13 to TRBJ2-7; possibly TRBD1 or TRBD2 for D (5 bases each). V lost 6 bases and J lost 0, with 15 bases in between. The CDR3 runs to 15 residues. Germline lookup yields CDR1 PRHDT and CDR2 FYEKMQ (reference sequence).

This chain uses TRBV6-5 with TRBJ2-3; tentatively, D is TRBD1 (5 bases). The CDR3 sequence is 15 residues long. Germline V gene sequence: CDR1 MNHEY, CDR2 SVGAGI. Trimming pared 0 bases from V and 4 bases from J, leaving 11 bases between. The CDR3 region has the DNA TGTGCCAGCAGTTACTCAGGGGCGGTCGCAGATACGCAGTATTTT. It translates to CASSYSGAVADTQYF.

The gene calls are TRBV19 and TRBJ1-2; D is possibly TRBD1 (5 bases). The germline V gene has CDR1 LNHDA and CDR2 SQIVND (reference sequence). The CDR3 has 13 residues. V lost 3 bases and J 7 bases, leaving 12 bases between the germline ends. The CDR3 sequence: CASSIPRVGGYTF. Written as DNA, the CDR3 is TGTGCCAGTAGTATCCCCAGGGTTGGTGGCTACACCTTC.

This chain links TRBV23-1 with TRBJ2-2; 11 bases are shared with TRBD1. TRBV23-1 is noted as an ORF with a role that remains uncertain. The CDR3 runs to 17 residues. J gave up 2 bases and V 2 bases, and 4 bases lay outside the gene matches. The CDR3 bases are TGCGCCAGCAGTCAAGAGGGACAGGGGGTAAACACCGGGGAGCTGTTTTTT. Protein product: CASSQEGQGVNTGELFF.

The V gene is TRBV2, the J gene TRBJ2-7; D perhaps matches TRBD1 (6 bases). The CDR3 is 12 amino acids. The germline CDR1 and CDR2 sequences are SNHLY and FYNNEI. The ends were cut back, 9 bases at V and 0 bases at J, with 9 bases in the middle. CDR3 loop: CARGDTSYEQYF. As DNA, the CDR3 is TGTGCCAGGGGGGACACCTCCTACGAGCAGTACTTC.

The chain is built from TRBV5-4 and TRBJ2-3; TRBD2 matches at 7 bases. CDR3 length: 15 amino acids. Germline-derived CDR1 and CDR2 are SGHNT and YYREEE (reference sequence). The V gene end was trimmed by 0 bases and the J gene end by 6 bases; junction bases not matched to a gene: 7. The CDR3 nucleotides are TGTGCCAGCAGCTTGGAGTCTAGCGGATCGGATACGCAGTATTTT. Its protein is CASSLESSGSDTQYF.

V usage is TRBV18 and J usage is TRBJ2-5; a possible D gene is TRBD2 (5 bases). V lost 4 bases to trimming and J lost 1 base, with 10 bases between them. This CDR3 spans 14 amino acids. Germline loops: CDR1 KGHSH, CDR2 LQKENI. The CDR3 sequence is CASSRAGIQETQYF. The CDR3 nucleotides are TGTGCCAGCTCACGGGCCGGGATCCAAGAGACCCAGTACTTC.

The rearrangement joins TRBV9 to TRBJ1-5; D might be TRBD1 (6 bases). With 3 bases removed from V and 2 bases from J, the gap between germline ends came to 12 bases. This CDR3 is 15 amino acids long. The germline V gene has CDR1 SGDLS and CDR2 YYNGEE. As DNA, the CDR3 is TGTGCCAGCAGCGGTAGGGGGGATCGCAATCAGCCCCAGCATTTT. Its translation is CASSGRGDRNQPQHF. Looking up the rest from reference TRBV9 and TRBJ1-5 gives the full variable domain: DSGVTQTPKHLITATGQRVTLRCSPRSGDLSVYWYQQSLDQGLQFLIQYYNGEERAKGNILERFSAQQFPDLHSELNLSSLELGDSALYFCASSGRGDRNQPQHFGDGTRLSIL.